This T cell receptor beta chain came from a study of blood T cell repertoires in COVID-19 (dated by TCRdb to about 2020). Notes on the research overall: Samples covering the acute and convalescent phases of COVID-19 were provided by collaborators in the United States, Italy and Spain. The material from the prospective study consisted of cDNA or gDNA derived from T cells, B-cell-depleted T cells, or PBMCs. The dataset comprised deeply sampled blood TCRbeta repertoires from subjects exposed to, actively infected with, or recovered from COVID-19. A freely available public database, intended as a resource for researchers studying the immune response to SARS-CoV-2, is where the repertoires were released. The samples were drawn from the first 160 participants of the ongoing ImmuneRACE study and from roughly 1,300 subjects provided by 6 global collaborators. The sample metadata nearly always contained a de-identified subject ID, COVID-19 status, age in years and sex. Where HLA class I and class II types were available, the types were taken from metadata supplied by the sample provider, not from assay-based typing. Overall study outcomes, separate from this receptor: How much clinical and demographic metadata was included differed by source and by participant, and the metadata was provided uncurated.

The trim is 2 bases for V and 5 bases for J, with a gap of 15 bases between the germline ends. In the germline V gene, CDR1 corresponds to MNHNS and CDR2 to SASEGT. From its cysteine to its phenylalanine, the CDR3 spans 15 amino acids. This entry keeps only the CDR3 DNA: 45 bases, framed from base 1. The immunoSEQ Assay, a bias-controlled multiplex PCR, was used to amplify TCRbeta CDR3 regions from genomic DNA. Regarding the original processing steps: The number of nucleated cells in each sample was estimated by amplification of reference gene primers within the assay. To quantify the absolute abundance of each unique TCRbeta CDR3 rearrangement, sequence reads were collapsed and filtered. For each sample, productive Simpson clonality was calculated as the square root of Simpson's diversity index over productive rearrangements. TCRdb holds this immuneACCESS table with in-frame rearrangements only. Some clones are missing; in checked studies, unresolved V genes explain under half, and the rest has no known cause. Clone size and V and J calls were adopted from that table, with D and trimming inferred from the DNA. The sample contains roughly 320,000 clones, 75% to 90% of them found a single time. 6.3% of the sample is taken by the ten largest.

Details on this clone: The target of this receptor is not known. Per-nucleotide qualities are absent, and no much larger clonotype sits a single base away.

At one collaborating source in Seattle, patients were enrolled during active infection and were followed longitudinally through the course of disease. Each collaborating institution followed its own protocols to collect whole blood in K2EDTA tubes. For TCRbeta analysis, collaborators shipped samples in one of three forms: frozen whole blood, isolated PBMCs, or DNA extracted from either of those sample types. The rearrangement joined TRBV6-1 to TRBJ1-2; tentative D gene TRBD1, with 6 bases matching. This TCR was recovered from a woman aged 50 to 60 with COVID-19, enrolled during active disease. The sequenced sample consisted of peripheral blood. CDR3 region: CASSELGRGHYGYTF. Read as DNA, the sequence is TGTGCCAGCAGTGAACTCGGCAGGGGACATTATGGCTACACCTTC.